This TCR beta chain was sequenced during a study of T cells in Graves' hyperthyroidism and ophthalmopathy. As for the study in general: Peripheral blood was taken when the disease was first diagnosed, before any treatment began. Notes on the study in general: A model using 13 V-J features told ophthalmopathy apart from stable hyperthyroidism.

This clonotype was seen at least ten times. Antigen specificity is unknown. The investigators amplified TCR beta CDR3 regions from RNA transcripts. HTBI primers were the set used in a first-round RT-PCR of the TCR CDR3. A single record per CDR3 protein comes from TCRdb applying MiXCR to the multiplex PCR reads. Of about 350,000 distinct CDR3 sequences listed, roughly 14% are singletons. Disease duration under 2 months; hyperthyroidism patients were aged 18 to 65. On the basis of clinical symptoms, serum thyroxine and TRAb, thyroid ultrasound and orbital computed tomography, diagnoses were made. Germline lookup yields CDR1 SNHLY and CDR2 FYNNEI. The length of the CDR3 is 15 residues. V lost 1 base, J lost 10 bases, and 19 bases lay in between.

The rearrangement joins TRBV2 to TRBJ2-5, with a possible D match to TRBD2 (6 bases). The source material was blood. The receptor comes from a woman between 25 and 40 years old with Graves' hyperthyroidism. The DNA of the CDR3 is TGTGCCAGCAGTGAAGAACCCCGCGGGGCGCGGCGCCAGTACTTC. Amino acid sequence: CASSEEPRGARRQYF. The variable domain in full, with the rest retrieved from reference TRBV2 and TRBJ2-5, is EPEVTQTPSHQVTQMGQEVILRCVPISNHLYFYWYRQILGQKVEFLVSFYNNEISEKSEIFDDQFSVERPDGSNFTLKIRSTKLEDSAMYFCASSEEPRGARRQYFGPGTRLLVL.